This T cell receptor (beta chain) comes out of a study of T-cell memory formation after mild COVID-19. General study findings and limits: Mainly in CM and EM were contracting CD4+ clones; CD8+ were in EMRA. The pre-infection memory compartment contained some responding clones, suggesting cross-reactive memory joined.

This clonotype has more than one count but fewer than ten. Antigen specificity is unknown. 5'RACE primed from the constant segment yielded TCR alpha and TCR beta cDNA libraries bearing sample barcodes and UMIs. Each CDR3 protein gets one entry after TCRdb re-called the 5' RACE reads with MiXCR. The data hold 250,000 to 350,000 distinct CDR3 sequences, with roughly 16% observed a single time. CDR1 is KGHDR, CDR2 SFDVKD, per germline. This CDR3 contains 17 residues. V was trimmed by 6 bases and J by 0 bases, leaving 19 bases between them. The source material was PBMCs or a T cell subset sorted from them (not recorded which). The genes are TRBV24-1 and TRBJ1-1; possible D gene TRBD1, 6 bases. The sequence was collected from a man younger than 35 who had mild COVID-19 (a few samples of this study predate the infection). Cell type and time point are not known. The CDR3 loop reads CATSSWGIGGLNTEAFF. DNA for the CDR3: TGTGCCACCAGTTCTTGGGGGATAGGGGGTCTGAACACTGAAGCTTTCTTT.